The present TCR beta chain was sequenced within a study of blood T cell repertoires in COVID-19. Study-wide background: Material from acute and convalescent COVID-19 was sourced from the United States, Italy and Spain. PBMCs, B-cell-depleted T cells, or T cells were the source of the cDNA or gDNA that made up the material.

Authors' methods: The authors estimated nucleated cell counts from reference gene primer amplification. Generated by immunoSEQ multiplex PCR, the TCRdb table keeps only in-frame clones and is missing some. The V and J calls and clone size are taken from that table; D and trimming were inferred from the DNA. The sample gives about 230,000 clones, over 80% of which show up once; more than 25% is in the top ten. CDR1 LNHDA and CDR2 SQIVND come from the germline V gene (reference sequence). The CDR3 is 16 residues long. V was pared by 5 bases and J by 2 bases, with 18 bases between. This TCR was sampled from a man aged 40-55 years with acute or convalescent COVID-19. This chain joins TRBV19 and TRBJ1-2, with D possibly matching TRBD1 (6 bases). Material for sequencing was peripheral blood. Written as DNA, the CDR3 is TGTGCCAGTAGTGAGACGCCCGGGACAACCAACTATGGCTACACCTTC. This translates into CASSETPGTTNYGYTF.